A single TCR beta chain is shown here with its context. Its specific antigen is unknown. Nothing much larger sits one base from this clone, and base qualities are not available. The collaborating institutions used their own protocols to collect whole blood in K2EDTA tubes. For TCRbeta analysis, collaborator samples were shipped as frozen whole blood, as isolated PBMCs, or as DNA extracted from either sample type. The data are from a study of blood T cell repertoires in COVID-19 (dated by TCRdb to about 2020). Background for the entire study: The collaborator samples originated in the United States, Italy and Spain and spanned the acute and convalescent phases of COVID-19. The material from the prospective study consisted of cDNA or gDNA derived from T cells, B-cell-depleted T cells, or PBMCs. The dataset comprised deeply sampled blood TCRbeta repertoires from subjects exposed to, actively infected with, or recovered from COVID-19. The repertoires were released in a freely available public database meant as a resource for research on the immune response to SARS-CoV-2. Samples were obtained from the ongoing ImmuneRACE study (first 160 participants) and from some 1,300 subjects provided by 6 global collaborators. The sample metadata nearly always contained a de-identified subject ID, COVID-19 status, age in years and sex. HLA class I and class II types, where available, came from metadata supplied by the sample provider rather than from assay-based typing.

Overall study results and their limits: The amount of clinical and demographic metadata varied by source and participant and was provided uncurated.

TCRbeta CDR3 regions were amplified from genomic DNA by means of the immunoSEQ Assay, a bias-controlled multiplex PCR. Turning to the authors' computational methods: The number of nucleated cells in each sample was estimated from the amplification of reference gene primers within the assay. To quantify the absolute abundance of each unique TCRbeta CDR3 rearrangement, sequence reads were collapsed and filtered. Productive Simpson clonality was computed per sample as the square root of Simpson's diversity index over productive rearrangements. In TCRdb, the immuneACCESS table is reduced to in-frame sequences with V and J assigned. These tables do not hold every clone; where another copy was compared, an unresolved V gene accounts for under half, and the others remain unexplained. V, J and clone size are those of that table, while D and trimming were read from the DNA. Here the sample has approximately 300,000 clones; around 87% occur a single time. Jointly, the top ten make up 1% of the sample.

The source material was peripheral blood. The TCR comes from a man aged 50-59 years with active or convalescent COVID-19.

The sequenced DNA: TGTGCCAGCAGTTACTTGAGGCCTGCCTACGAGCAGTACTTC. Its protein is CASSYLRPAYEQYF. The V gene is TRBV6-2 or TRBV6-3 and the J gene is TRBJ2-7; no D gene can be assigned with confidence. The V and J ends are trimmed by 1 base and 2 bases, leaving 9 bases between them. CDR1 and CDR2 (MNHEY, SVGEGT) derive from the germline V gene. From the cysteine through the phenylalanine, the CDR3 covers 14 amino acids. Of all the DNA, just the CDR3 is kept, 42 bases in frame from base 1.